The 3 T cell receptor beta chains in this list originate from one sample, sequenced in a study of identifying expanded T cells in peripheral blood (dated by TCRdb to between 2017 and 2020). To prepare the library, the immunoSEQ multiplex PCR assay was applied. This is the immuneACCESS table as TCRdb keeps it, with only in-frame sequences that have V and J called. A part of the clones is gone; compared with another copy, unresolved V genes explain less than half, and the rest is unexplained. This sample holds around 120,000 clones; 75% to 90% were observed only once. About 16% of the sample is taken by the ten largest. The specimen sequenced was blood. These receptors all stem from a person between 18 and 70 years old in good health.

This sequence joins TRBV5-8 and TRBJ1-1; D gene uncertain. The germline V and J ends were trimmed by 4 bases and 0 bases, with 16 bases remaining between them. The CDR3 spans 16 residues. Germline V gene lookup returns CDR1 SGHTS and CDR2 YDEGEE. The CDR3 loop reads CASSQDPAALNTEAFF. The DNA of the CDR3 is TGTGCCAGCAGCCAAGACCCGGCCGCTTTGAACACTGAAGCTTTCTTT. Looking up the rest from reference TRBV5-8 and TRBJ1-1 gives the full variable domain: EAGVTQSPTHLIKTRGQQATLRCSPISGHTSVYWYQQALGLGLQFLLWYDEGEERNRGNFPPRFSGRQFPNYSSELNVNALELEDSALYLCASSQDPAALNTEAFFGQGTRLTVV.

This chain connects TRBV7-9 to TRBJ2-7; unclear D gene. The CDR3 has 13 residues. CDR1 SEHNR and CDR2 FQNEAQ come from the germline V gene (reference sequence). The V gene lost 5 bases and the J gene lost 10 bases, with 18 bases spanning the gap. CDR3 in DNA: TGTGCCAGCAGCCTCCCTCGGCAGTCGGGTCAGTACTTC. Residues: CASSLPRQSGQYF.

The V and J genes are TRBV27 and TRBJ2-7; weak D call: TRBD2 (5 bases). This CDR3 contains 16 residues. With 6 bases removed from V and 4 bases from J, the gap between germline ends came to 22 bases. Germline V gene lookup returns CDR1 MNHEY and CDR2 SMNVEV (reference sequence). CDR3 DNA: TGTGCCAGCAGCCCGGCAAGGGTCGGAGGTGTATACGAGCAGTACTTC. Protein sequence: CASSPARVGGVYEQYF.